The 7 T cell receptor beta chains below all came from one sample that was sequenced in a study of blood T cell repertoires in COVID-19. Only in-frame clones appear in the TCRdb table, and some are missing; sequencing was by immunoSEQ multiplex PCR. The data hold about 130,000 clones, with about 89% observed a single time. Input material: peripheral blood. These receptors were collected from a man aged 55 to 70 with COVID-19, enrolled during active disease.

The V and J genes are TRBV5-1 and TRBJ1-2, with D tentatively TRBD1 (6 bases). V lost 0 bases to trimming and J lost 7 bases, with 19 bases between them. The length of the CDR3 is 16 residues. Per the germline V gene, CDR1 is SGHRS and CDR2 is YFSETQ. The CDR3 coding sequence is TGCGCCAGCAGCTTGGTCGGGGCCAGGGGAGTCTCTGGCTACACCTTC. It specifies CASSLVGARGVSGYTF.

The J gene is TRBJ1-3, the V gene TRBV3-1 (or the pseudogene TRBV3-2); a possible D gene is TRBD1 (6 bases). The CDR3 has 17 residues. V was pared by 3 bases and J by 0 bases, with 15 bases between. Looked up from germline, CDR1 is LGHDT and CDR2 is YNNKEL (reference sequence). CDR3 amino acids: CASSQSDRRLSGNTIYF. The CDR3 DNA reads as TGTGCCAGCAGCCAGTCCGACAGGCGCCTCTCTGGAAACACCATATATTTT.

In DNA, the CDR3 is TGTGCCAGCAGCCTGCTCGGGGGGGGAGATACGCAGTATTTT. It encodes CASSLLGGGDTQYF. The V gene is TRBV7-2, the J gene TRBJ2-3, with 8 bases fitting TRBD2. Germline V gives CDR1 SGHTA, CDR2 FQGNSA. V was clipped by 5 bases and J by 5 bases; unmatched bases: 6. This CDR3 region has 14 residues.

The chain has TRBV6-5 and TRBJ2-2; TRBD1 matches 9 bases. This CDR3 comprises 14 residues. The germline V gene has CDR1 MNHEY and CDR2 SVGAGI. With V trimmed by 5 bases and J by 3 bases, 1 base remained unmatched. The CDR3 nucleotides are TGTGCCAGCAGTAGGGACAGGGACACCGGGGAGCTGTTTTTT. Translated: CASSRDRDTGELFF.

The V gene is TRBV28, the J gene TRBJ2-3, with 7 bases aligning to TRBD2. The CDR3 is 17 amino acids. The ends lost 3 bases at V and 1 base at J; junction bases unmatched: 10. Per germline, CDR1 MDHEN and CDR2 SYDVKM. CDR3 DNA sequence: TGTGCCAGCAGTTTTACCTATACTAGCGACGGCACAGATACGCAGTATTTT. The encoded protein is CASSFTYTSDGTDTQYF. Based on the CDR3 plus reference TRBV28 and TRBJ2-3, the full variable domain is DVKVTQSSRYLVKRTGEKVFLECVQDMDHENMFWYRQDPGLGLRLIYFSYDVKMKEKGDIPEGYSVSREKKERFSLILESASTNQTSMYLCASSFTYTSDGTDTQYFGPGTRLTVL.

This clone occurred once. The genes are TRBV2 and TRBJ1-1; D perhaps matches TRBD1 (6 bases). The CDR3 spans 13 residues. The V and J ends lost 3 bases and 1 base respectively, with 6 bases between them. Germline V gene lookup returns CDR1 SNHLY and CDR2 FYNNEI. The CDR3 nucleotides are TGTGCCAGCAGTGAGGACAGGAACACTGAAGCTTTCTTT. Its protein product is CASSEDRNTEAFF.

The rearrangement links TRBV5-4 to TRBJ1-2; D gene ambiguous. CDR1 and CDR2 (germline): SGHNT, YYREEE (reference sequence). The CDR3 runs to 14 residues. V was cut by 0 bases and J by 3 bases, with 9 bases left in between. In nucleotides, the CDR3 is TGTGCCAGCAGCTTGGACCCGGAGGACTATGGCTACACCTTC. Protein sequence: CASSLDPEDYGYTF.